This is a list of T cell receptor beta chains from one sample in a study of cytomegalovirus exposure and HLA in healthy donors. TCRdb's copy holds only in-frame clones and misses some; the assay was immunoSEQ multiplex PCR. The sample lists 220,000 or so clones; approximately 88% were seen once. Sequencing was performed on PBMCs. Receptors originate from a woman in her twenties or thirties in good health and CMV-seropositive. Each CDR3 is given with its conserved first and last residue. Size values are once, few and many counts, or a class for expanded clones, and some rows have none.

v_call,clone_size,cdr3_aa
TRBV30,.,CAWNQGGLSYTF
TRBV15,.,CATSSTGLNGYTF
TRBV18,.,CASSPPGLSTGTGELFF
TRBV10-3,.,CAISELGLNYGYTF
TRBV10-3,.,CAISGGLSENTGELFF
TRBV6-5,.,CASSYSTGNTIYF
TRBV15,.,CATSRDRGADINQPQHF
TRBV7-2,.,CASSAIAGGINEQYF
TRBV7-9,many,CASSDPSYEQYF
TRBV11-2,.,CASSYQAFANTGELFF
TRBV4-1,.,CASSHSLTGEQFF
TRBV28,few,CASSWSGSTDTQYF
TRBV15,.,CATSVIDGYEQYF
TRBV6-5,.,CASSYLGRGHTEAFF
TRBV27,.,CASSLLGNQETQYF
TRBV10-1,.,CASSESSEGRGTDYEQYF
TRBV9,.,CASSVGDNYGYTF